This TCR beta chain was found in a study of early stage breast cancer tumors (dated by TCRdb to about 2017). Context from the whole study: Of the 15 or so invasive breast tumors, eleven to twelve were found to be estrogen receptor-positive, progesterone receptor-positive and HER2-negative. Of the approximately twelve ER+/PR+/HER2- tumors, eight were classified as invasive ductal carcinomas and four as invasive lobular carcinomas. On average, each sample got about 10-fold read coverage. Across all samples, 2,651,842 templates representing around 1 million unique clonotypes were detected.

The study profiled bulk TCR beta-chain repertoires in matched peripheral blood, tumor and adjacent normal breast tissue taken from about 15 patients with early-stage breast cancer. Before surgery, roughly 5-11 mL of whole blood was collected in EDTA tubes and processed within 2 hours. Ficoll-Paque centrifugation in SepMate-50 tubes was used to isolate peripheral blood mononuclear cells. PBMCs were cryopreserved in about 90% FBS with approximately 10% DMSO in aliquots of roughly 1.8 to 4 million cells and stored in liquid nitrogen. Genomic DNA was extracted with the Qiagen AllPrep DNA/RNA Mini kit. Overall study results and their limits: Chain pairing and functional markers such as CD4, CD8 and FOXP3 were missed by bulk genomic DNA sequencing of unsorted cells. Repertoires from blood and normal breast were more alike than repertoires from blood and tumor, and in about 90% of the 16 patients, comparing each tissue with blood separated tumor from normal. Because the cohort was small, analysis by tumor subtype was not possible. Enriched TCRB sequences shared across patients were found to be mostly commonly generated sequences that were unlikely to play an important role in the tumor microenvironment. Approximately 2.4-fold higher T cell density and higher clonality were observed in tumors than in adjacent normal breast tissue.

Two independent genomic DNA replicates were amplified for each sample, with around 0.5 ug used for blood and approximately 1.5 ug for tumor or normal breast. TCRB sequencing of genomic DNA was carried out with the ImmunoSeq Intro kit according to the manufacturer's instructions. For absolute quantification, the approximately 30-cycle multiplex PCR included proprietary primers along with spike-in control sequences. Single-end 150-bp reads were used to sequence an 87-bp fragment spanning the CDR3 plus the flanking V and J genes. Each lane of an Illumina MiSeq running version 3.0 chemistry carried seven multiplexed samples, with two replicates apiece. On the authors' methods: The vendor's proprietary pipeline handled the raw data processing, merging both replicates into a single result for each sample. To define clonotypes, the study grouped productive rearrangements that shared the V-gene family, CDR3 amino acid sequence and J-gene segment. Clonality was calculated as 1 minus the normalized Shannon entropy (Pielou evenness) of TCRB abundances. T cell density was estimated as total templates divided by the number of input cells, with the number of input cells inferred from the DNA input amount. Recon was used with default parameters to estimate total repertoire diversity and clonality. Tumor-enriched clonotypes were defined as having over 0.1% abundance in tumor and at least 32-fold higher abundance than in normal breast. This immuneACCESS table, as held by TCRdb, lists in-frame sequences with V and J called but not all clones. Of the missing ones, under half trace to an unresolved V gene in checked studies; the others have no known cause. Clonal size and the V and J genes are those of that table, whereas D and trimming came from the DNA. In all, the sample holds just over 70,000 clones, and roughly 80% of those were seen once. Of the sample, approximately 3.7% is held by the ten largest clones.

For this chain, trimming is 5 bases at the V end and 3 bases at the J end, and the number of junction bases without a gene match is 7. Looking up the germline V gene (reference sequence) yields CDR1 SEHNR and CDR2 FQNEAQ. Counted from cysteine to phenylalanine, this CDR3 has 17 amino acids. Only the CDR3 portion is preserved as DNA: 51 bases, with reading frame beginning at the first base. With respect to this clone: The antigen it binds to is not known. Base-call qualities are not available, and no considerably larger clone is one nucleotide away.

Sequenced: blood. The sequence was collected from a person in their sixties with breast cancer. Recombination connected TRBV7-9 to TRBJ2-1; 13 of the junction bases match TRBD2. The sequence in DNA is TGTGCCAGCAGCGGCCGACTAGCGGGAGGACTCTACAATGAGCAGTTCTTC. Translated, it gives CASSGRLAGGLYNEQFF.